Below, 4 T cell receptor beta chains from the same sample are listed, as sequenced in a study of T cells after yellow fever vaccination. TCRdb fed the 5' RACE reads into MiXCR, producing one record per CDR3 protein. The sample consists of a few hundred thousand distinct CDR3 sequences, 7% to 9% of them appearing once. Sequenced material: PBMCs, taken roughly 46 days after the first yellow fever vaccination. All receptors come from a man aged 18 to 30 who received the YFV17D yellow fever vaccine.

This clonotype turned up a few times. The chain combines TRBV29-1 with TRBJ2-1, with unresolved D. This CDR3 comprises 10 residues. Trimming took 4 bases from V and 6 from J, leaving 4 bases between them. Germline V gene sequence: CDR1 SQVTM, CDR2 ANQGSEA. The CDR3 DNA reads TGCAGCGTTGGTTTCAATGAGCAGTTCTTC. Translated: CSVGFNEQFF.

The chain uses TRBV11-2 and TRBJ2-1; D unresolved. The CDR3 length is 12 residues. Per germline, CDR1 SGHAT and CDR2 FQNNGV. V lost 5 bases and J 2 bases, leaving 4 bases between the germline ends. CDR3 residues: CASSAAYNEQFF. The CDR3 DNA follows: TGTGCCAGCAGCGCCGCCTACAATGAGCAGTTCTTC.

This clonotype was counted a few times. The chain carries TRBV4-3 and TRBJ1-6; D unclear. The CDR3 has 16 residues. V was pared by 1 base and J by 0 bases, with 7 bases between. Germline V lookup: CDR1 LGHNA, CDR2 YSLEER. The CDR3 loop reads CASSQARSSYNSPLHF. CDR3 DNA sequence: TGCGCCAGCAGCCAAGCCAGGAGCTCCTATAATTCACCCCTCCACTTT.

This sequence joins TRBV12-3 or TRBV12-4 and TRBJ2-3, with 8 bases identical to TRBD1. Unmatched junction bases numbered 10, after V lost 6 bases and J lost 2 bases. The CDR3 totals 16 residues. The CDR3 DNA sequence: TGTGCCAGCAGCTCAACAGGGGGGTCTTACACAGATACGCAGTATTTT. Translating gives CASSSTGGSYTDTQYF.